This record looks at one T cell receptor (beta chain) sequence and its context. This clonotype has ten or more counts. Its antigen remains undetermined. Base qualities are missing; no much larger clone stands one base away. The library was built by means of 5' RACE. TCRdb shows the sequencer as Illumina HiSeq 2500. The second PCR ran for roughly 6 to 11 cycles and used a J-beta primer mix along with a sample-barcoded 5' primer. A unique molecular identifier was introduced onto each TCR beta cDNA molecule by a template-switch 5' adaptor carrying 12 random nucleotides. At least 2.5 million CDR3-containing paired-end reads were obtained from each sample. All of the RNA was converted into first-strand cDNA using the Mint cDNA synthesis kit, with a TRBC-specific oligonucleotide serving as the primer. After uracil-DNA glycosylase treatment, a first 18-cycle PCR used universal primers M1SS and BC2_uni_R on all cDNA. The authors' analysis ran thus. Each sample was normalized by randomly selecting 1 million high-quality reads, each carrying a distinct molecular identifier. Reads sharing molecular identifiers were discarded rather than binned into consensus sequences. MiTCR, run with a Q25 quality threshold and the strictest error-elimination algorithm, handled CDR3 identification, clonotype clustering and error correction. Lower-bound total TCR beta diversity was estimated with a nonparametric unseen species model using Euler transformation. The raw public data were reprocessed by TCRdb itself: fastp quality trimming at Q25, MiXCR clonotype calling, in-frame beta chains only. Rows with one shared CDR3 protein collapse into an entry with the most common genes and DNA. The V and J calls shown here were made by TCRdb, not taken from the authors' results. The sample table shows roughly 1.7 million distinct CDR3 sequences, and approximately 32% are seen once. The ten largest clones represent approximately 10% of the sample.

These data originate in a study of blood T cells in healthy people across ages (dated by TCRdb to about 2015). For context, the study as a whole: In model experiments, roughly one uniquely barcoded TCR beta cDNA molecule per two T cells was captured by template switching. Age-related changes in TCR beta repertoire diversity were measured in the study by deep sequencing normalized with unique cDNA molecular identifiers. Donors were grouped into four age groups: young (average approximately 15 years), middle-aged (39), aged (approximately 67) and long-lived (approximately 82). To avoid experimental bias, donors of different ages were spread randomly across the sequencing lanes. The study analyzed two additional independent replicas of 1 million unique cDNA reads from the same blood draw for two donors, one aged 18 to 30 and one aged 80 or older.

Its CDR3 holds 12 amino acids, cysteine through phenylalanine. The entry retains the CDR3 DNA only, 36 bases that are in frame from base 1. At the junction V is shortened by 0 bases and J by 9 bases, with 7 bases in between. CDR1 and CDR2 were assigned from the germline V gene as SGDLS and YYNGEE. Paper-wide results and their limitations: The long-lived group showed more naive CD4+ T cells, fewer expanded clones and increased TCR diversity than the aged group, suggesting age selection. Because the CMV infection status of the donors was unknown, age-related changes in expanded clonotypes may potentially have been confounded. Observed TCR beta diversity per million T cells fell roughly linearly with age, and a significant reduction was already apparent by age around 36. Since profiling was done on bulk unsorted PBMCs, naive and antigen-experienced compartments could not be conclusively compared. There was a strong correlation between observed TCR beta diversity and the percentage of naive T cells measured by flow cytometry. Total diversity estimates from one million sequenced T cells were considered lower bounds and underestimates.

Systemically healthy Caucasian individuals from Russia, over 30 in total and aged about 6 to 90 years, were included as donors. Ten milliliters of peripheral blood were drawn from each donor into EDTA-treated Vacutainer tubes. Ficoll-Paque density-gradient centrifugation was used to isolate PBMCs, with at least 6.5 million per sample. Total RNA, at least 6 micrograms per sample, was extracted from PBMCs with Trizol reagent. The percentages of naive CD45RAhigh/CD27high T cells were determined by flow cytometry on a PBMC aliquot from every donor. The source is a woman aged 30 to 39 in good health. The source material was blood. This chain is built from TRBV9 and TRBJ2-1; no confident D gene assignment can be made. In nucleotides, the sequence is TGTGCCAGCAGCGTAGAAGTCAGTGAGCAGTTCTTC. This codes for CASSVEVSEQFF.